This TCR beta chain stems from a study of blood T cell repertoires in COVID-19. Study-wide background: T cells, B-cell-depleted T cells, or PBMCs supplied cDNA or gDNA.

The CDR3 loop spans 15 amino acids. Trimming removed 5 bases from V and 0 bases from J; junction bases left unmatched: 6. The germline V gene has CDR1 SGHVS and CDR2 FNYEAQ. Authors' data handling: The authors estimated nucleated cell counts from reference gene primer amplification. Profiling relied on immunoSEQ multiplex PCR, and the TCRdb table lists in-frame clones only, not all of them. V, J and clone size reflect that table, while D and trimming were determined from the DNA. Of a few hundred thousand clones in the sample, approximately 88% were seen once. This sequence joins TRBV7-6 and TRBJ2-7; 8 nucleotides agree with TRBD1. Input material: PBMCs or T cells enriched from blood (not recorded which). The receptor comes from a young man who had recovered from COVID-19. For the CDR3, the DNA is TGTGCCAGCAGCCCCGGGACAGGCCTCTCCTACGAGCAGTACTTC. Translated: CASSPGTGLSYEQYF.